Listed below are T cell receptor beta chains from one sample, sequenced in a study of shared clonotypes between healthy human individuals. Method: immunoSEQ multiplex PCR; TCRdb's copy keeps in-frame clones and lacks some. The table has about 1.5 million clones, 95% to 99% seen once. What was sequenced was naive CD4+ T cells sorted from blood. These TCRs come from a man aged 25-45 years in good health. The CDR3 runs from the conserved cysteine through the conserved F or W. D genes are given only for firm matches. Size is stated for part of the rows, as once, few or many counts, or as a class when the clone is expanded.

size: .; J: TRBJ2-7; D: .; V: TRBV6-5; CDR3: CASSYSKGEQYF; DNA: TGTGCCAGCAGTTACTCGAAAGGCGAGCAGTACTTC
size: .; J: TRBJ2-4; D: .; V: TRBV2; CDR3: CASSVRLAKNIQYF; DNA: TGTGCCAGCAGTGTACGATTAGCCAAAAACATTCAGTACTTC
size: .; J: TRBJ1-3; D: .; V: TRBV18; CDR3: CASSPLIVRGNTIYF; DNA: TGTGCCAGCTCACCACTCATCGTGCGTGGAAACACCATATATTTT
size: .; J: TRBJ2-7; D: .; V: TRBV5-4; CDR3: CASSVEGFGGEQYF; DNA: TGTGCCAGCAGCGTTGAGGGGTTTGGGGGCGAGCAGTACTTC
size: .; J: TRBJ2-4; D: .; V: TRBV5-5; CDR3: CASSLAGVLLSYKNIQYF; DNA: TGTGCCAGCAGCCTGGCCGGAGTTTTGCTATCTTACAAAAACATTCAGTACTTC
size: .; J: TRBJ2-7; D: TRBD1; V: TRBV5-1; CDR3: CASSLGQGAPYEQYF; DNA: TGCGCCAGCAGCTTAGGACAGGGGGCTCCCTACGAGCAGTACTTC
size: .; J: TRBJ2-2; D: .; V: TRBV29-1; CDR3: CSVNTGTLTGELFF; DNA: TGCAGCGTTAACACCGGGACCCTCACCGGGGAGCTGTTTTTT
size: .; J: TRBJ1-1; D: .; V: TRBV25-1; CDR3: CASSGPRLIFF; DNA: TGTGCCAGCAGTGGACCCCGTCTCATCTTCTTT
size: .; J: TRBJ2-7; D: TRBD2; V: TRBV5-1; CDR3: CASSLAGTSGSSEQYF; DNA: TGCGCCAGCAGCTTGGCCGGGACTAGCGGGAGTAGCGAGCAGTACTTC
size: .; J: TRBJ2-2; D: .; V: TRBV28; CDR3: CASSLYGLTAGELFF; DNA: TGTGCCAGCAGTTTGTACGGCTTGACGGCCGGGGAGCTGTTTTTT
size: .; J: TRBJ2-1; D: TRBD2; V: TRBV6-5; CDR3: CASSPGLANTKQFF; DNA: TGTGCCAGCTCGCCGGGACTAGCAAACACAAAGCAGTTCTTC
size: .; J: TRBJ2-7; D: .; V: TRBV6-6; CDR3: CASRGAYEQYF; DNA: TGTGCCAGCAGAGGGGCCTACGAGCAGTACTTC
size: once; J: TRBJ2-1; D: TRBD2; V: TRBV2; CDR3: CASIPVGTSGRGDNEQFF; DNA: TGTGCCAGCATTCCAGTTGGGACTAGCGGTAGGGGAGACAATGAGCAGTTCTTC
size: .; J: TRBJ2-1; D: TRBD2; V: TRBV5-6; CDR3: CASSLLTSGAYNEQFF; DNA: TGTGCCAGCAGCCTCCTGACTAGCGGGGCTTACAATGAGCAGTTCTTC
size: .; J: TRBJ2-7; D: .; V: TRBV28; CDR3: CASSSRGRYSYEQYF; DNA: TGTGCCAGCAGTTCCCGTGGGCGGTACTCCTACGAGCAGTACTTC
size: once; J: TRBJ2-1; D: TRBD2; V: TRBV5-4; CDR3: CASSPGVIAGWAYNEQFF; DNA: TGTGCCAGCAGCCCGGGAGTCATAGCGGGATGGGCTTACAATGAGCAGTTCTTC
size: .; J: TRBJ2-7; D: .; V: TRBV11-3; CDR3: CASRKREPGQVFLDHEQYF; DNA: TGTGCCAGCAGGAAGCGGGAACCGGGACAGGTTTTTTTAGACCACGAGCAGTACTTC
size: .; J: TRBJ2-7; D: TRBD2; V: TRBV19; CDR3: CASIETSGSPNEQYF; DNA: TGTGCCAGTATAGAGACTAGCGGGAGCCCCAACGAGCAGTACTTC
size: .; J: TRBJ1-5; D: TRBD1; V: TRBV28; CDR3: CASSFLRDREQTQPQHF; DNA: TGTGCCAGCAGTTTCCTCCGGGACAGGGAACAAACCCAGCCCCAGCATTTT
size: once; J: TRBJ2-1; D: .; V: TRBV7-2; CDR3: CASSMNRAVHYNEQFF; DNA: TGTGCCAGCAGCATGAACCGGGCAGTTCACTACAATGAGCAGTTCTTC
size: .; J: TRBJ2-1; D: TRBD2; V: TRBV29-1; CDR3: CSVGHLTSGSIVAGNEQFF; DNA: TGCAGCGTCGGACATTTGACTAGCGGGAGCATCGTAGCGGGCAATGAGCAGTTCTTC
size: .; J: TRBJ1-3; D: .; V: TRBV28; CDR3: CASSVISGNTIYF; DNA: TGTGCCAGCTCGGTGATCTCTGGAAACACCATATATTTT
size: .; J: TRBJ2-7; D: .; V: TRBV2; CDR3: CASSEEGYEQYF; DNA: TGTGCCAGCAGTGAAGAGGGCTACGAGCAGTACTTC
size: once; J: TRBJ2-1; D: .; V: TRBV9; CDR3: CASSAQDNEQFF; DNA: TGTGCCAGCAGCGCCCAGGACAATGAGCAGTTCTTC
size: .; J: TRBJ2-1; D: .; V: TRBV9; CDR3: CASSVFGQGEGEQFF; DNA: TGTGCCAGCAGCGTATTCGGGCAGGGTGAGGGTGAGCAGTTCTTC
size: .; J: TRBJ2-1; D: .; V: TRBV7-3; CDR3: CASSLTGNSYNEQFF; DNA: TGTGCCAGCAGCTTAACAGGGAACTCCTACAATGAGCAGTTCTTC
size: few; J: TRBJ2-7; D: TRBD2; V: TRBV2; CDR3: CASSASGRSEQYF; DNA: TGTGCCAGCAGTGCTAGCGGGAGAAGCGAGCAGTACTTC
size: .; J: TRBJ2-2; D: .; V: TRBV5-1; CDR3: CASTGQNTGELFF; DNA: TGCGCCAGCACAGGCCAGAACACCGGGGAGCTGTTTTTT
size: .; J: TRBJ2-7; D: TRBD1; V: TRBV5-1; CDR3: CASSSGTGTYEQYF; DNA: TGCGCCAGCAGCTCCGGGACAGGGACCTACGAGCAGTACTTC
size: .; J: TRBJ2-1; D: .; V: TRBV29-1; CDR3: CSVEPGYNEQFF; DNA: TGCAGCGTTGAACCCGGGTACAATGAGCAGTTCTTC
size: .; J: TRBJ2-4; D: TRBD1; V: TRBV19; CDR3: CASTPTGLAKNIQYF; DNA: TGTGCCAGTACCCCGACAGGGTTAGCCAAAAACATTCAGTACTTC
size: .; J: TRBJ2-4; D: TRBD2; V: TRBV19; CDR3: CASSYGGVAKNIQYF; DNA: TGTGCCAGTAGTTACGGGGGGGTGGCCAAAAACATTCAGTACTTC
size: .; J: TRBJ2-5; D: .; V: TRBV6-5; CDR3: CASSHAQGRQETQYF; DNA: TGTGCCAGCAGTCACGCCCAGGGGCGCCAAGAGACCCAGTACTTC
size: once; J: TRBJ2-3; D: TRBD2; V: TRBV7-8; CDR3: CASSVLAGTADTQYF; DNA: TGTGCCAGCAGCGTTCTAGCGGGCACCGCAGATACGCAGTATTTT
size: .; J: TRBJ2-7; D: TRBD2; V: TRBV10-2; CDR3: CASSDWAGVSYEQYF; DNA: TGCGCCAGCAGTGACTGGGCGGGAGTTTCCTACGAGCAGTACTTC
size: .; J: TRBJ2-1; D: TRBD2; V: TRBV7-9; CDR3: CASSTRRDVGLAGDGEQFF; DNA: TGTGCCAGCAGCACACGCCGGGACGTGGGACTAGCGGGAGACGGTGAGCAGTTCTTC
size: .; J: TRBJ2-1; D: .; V: TRBV19; CDR3: CASRNLASEQFF; DNA: TGTGCCAGTAGGAACCTAGCTAGTGAGCAGTTCTTC
size: .; J: TRBJ2-1; D: TRBD2; V: TRBV27; CDR3: CASSSSGTSGSAALFF; DNA: TGTGCCAGCAGTTCGTCCGGGACTAGCGGGAGTGCGGCTCTGTTCTTC
size: .; J: TRBJ2-1; D: TRBD1; V: TRBV14; CDR3: CASGGQLYNEQFF; DNA: TGTGCCAGCGGGGGACAGCTCTACAATGAGCAGTTCTTC
size: .; J: TRBJ2-6; D: TRBD1; V: TRBV5-1; CDR3: CASSKGQGISGANVLTF; DNA: TGCGCCAGCAGCAAGGGACAGGGTATTAGTGGGGCCAACGTCCTGACTTTC
size: .; J: TRBJ1-1; D: .; V: TRBV5-1; CDR3: CASSPRNTDPMNTEAFF; DNA: TGCGCCAGCAGCCCACGGAACACGGACCCCATGAACACTGAAGCTTTCTTT
size: .; J: TRBJ1-2; D: TRBD1; V: TRBV2; CDR3: CASSKTGGNYGYTF; DNA: TGTGCCAGCAGTAAGACAGGGGGGAACTATGGCTACACCTTC
size: .; J: TRBJ2-1; D: .; V: TRBV6-5; CDR3: CASSYPGQNNEQFF; DNA: TGTGCCAGCAGTTACCCAGGACAGAACAATGAGCAGTTCTTC
size: .; J: TRBJ2-7; D: TRBD1; V: TRBV5-1; CDR3: CASSRQAGQGNEQYF; DNA: TGCGCCAGCAGCAGACAGGCGGGACAGGGGAACGAGCAGTACTTC
size: .; J: TRBJ2-6; D: .; V: TRBV10-3; CDR3: CAISDVNSGANVLTF; DNA: TGTGCCATCAGTGATGTAAACTCTGGGGCCAACGTCCTGACTTTC
size: .; J: TRBJ1-2; D: .; V: TRBV7-9; CDR3: CASSLAGVGGYTF; DNA: TGTGCCAGCAGCTTAGCAGGGGTTGGCGGCTACACCTTC
size: .; J: TRBJ1-4; D: .; V: TRBV7-6; CDR3: CASSSWDGEKLFF; DNA: TGTGCCAGCAGCTCGTGGGACGGGGAAAAACTGTTTTTT
size: .; J: TRBJ2-1; D: .; V: TRBV27; CDR3: CASSLASAASYNEQFF; DNA: TGTGCCAGCAGTTTGGCTAGCGCGGCCTCCTACAATGAGCAGTTCTTC
size: .; J: TRBJ2-1; D: .; V: TRBV9; CDR3: CASSVDSMYNEQFF; DNA: TGTGCCAGCAGCGTGGACTCCATGTACAATGAGCAGTTCTTC
size: .; J: TRBJ2-7; D: TRBD2; V: TRBV7-8; CDR3: CASSANSGRGEQYF; DNA: TGTGCCAGCAGCGCAAATAGCGGGAGAGGCGAGCAGTACTTC
size: .; J: TRBJ2-5; D: TRBD1; V: TRBV9; CDR3: CASSVSQGAKETQYF; DNA: TGTGCCAGCAGCGTGTCACAGGGGGCTAAAGAGACCCAGTACTTC
size: .; J: TRBJ2-1; D: .; V: TRBV5-1; CDR3: CASRPDQVGNEQFF; DNA: TGCGCCAGCAGGCCGGACCAAGTGGGGAATGAGCAGTTCTTC
size: .; J: TRBJ2-6; D: .; V: TRBV7-3; CDR3: CASSFNSGANVLTF; DNA: TGTGCCAGCAGCTTTAACTCTGGGGCCAACGTCCTGACTTTC
size: .; J: TRBJ2-7; D: TRBD1; V: TRBV18; CDR3: CASSPWTGGDYEQYF; DNA: TGTGCCAGCTCCCCGTGGACAGGGGGGGACTACGAGCAGTACTTC
size: .; J: TRBJ1-5; D: .; V: TRBV19; CDR3: CASRGGTLSNQPQHF; DNA: TGTGCCAGCAGGGGTGGCACACTTAGCAATCAGCCCCAGCATTTT
size: .; J: TRBJ2-2; D: .; V: TRBV18; CDR3: CASSPSPSGTANTGELFF; DNA: TGTGCCAGCTCACCGAGTCCCTCCGGGACGGCGAACACCGGGGAGCTGTTTTTT
size: .; J: TRBJ1-5; D: .; V: TRBV4-1; CDR3: CASSQGGDQPQHF; DNA: TGCGCCAGCAGCCAAGGGGGGGATCAGCCCCAGCATTTT
size: once; J: TRBJ2-5; D: .; V: TRBV10-3; CDR3: CAISERDNQETQYF; DNA: TGTGCCATCAGTGAGCGGGACAACCAAGAGACCCAGTACTTC